This record looks at one T cell receptor beta chain sequence and its context. This CDR3 comprises 11 residues. Between the trimmed V and J ends, which lost 5 bases and 8 bases, there was a span of 7 bases. Germline CDR1 is SEHNR and CDR2 is FQNEAQ (reference sequence). This specimen belongs to a study of blood T cell repertoires in COVID-19. About the research overall: The study drew acute and convalescent COVID-19 samples from the United States, Italy and Spain. T cells, B-cell-depleted T cells, or PBMCs provided the cDNA or gDNA that served as material.

Per the original methods: How many nucleated cells were present was estimated from reference gene primer amplification. Generated by immunoSEQ multiplex PCR, the TCRdb table keeps only in-frame clones and is missing some. V, J and clone size are taken as reported in that table, and D and trimming were inferred from the DNA itself. The top ten clones hold about 4.2% of a sample with around 200,000 clones, roughly 84% of them seen once. This TCR was sampled from a man between 50 and 59 years old with active or convalescent COVID-19. This sequence joins TRBV7-9 and TRBJ2-1; D gene ambiguous. Specimen: peripheral blood. The CDR3 is CASSRSHEQFF. In DNA form, the CDR3 reads TGTGCCAGCAGCCGTAGCCATGAGCAGTTCTTC.